These T cell receptor beta chains were read from a single sample in a study of cytomegalovirus exposure and HLA in healthy donors. This table comes from immunoSEQ multiplex PCR, and its TCRdb copy is limited to in-frame clones, with some not included. The sample includes roughly 180,000 clones, around 80% of them seen just once. Sequencing input: PBMCs. These receptors came from a boy aged 2-15 years in good health and CMV-seronegative. CDR3s include the opening cysteine and the closing phenylalanine or tryptophan. The order of the fields is CDR3 length, clone size, V gene, D gene, J gene, CDR3 DNA, CDR3 protein. D genes are given only for firm matches. Clone size is given for some rows only: seen once, a few or many times, or a class if the clone is expanded.

CDR3 length: 13
clone size: -
V gene: TRBV6-4
D gene: -
J gene: TRBJ2-3
CDR3 DNA: TGTGCCAGCAGTGACGGGAGAGGGTATACGCAGTATTTT
CDR3 protein: CASSDGRGYTQYF

CDR3 length: 18
clone size: -
V gene: TRBV5-1
D gene: TRBD2
J gene: TRBJ2-3
CDR3 DNA: TGCGCCAGCAGCTTGACTGGACTAGCGGGGGGGCTTTTGGGTACGCAGTATTTT
CDR3 protein: CASSLTGLAGGLLGTQYF

CDR3 length: 14
clone size: -
V gene: TRBV5-1
D gene: -
J gene: TRBJ1-1
CDR3 DNA: TGCGCCAGCAGCTGGGCCCCAGGGAACACTGAAGCTTTCTTT
CDR3 protein: CASSWAPGNTEAFF

CDR3 length: 17
clone size: -
V gene: TRBV25-1
D gene: -
J gene: TRBJ2-3
CDR3 DNA: TGTGCCAGCAGTGGACCCGGACATCTGAGGGGGACAGATACGCAGTATTTT
CDR3 protein: CASSGPGHLRGTDTQYF

CDR3 length: 15
clone size: few
V gene: TRBV5-4
D gene: -
J gene: TRBJ2-3
CDR3 DNA: TGTGCCAGCAGCTTCCGGGGGGCGCGCGCAGATACGCAGTATTTT
CDR3 protein: CASSFRGARADTQYF

CDR3 length: 14
clone size: -
V gene: TRBV21-1
D gene: -
J gene: TRBJ2-7
CDR3 DNA: TGTGCCAGCAGCAAGTGGGACTGTAACTACGAGCAGTACTTC
CDR3 protein: CASSKWDCNYEQYF

CDR3 length: 13
clone size: once
V gene: TRBV5-1
D gene: -
J gene: TRBJ1-2
CDR3 DNA: TGCGCCAGCAGCTACGGGACTGTGGACGGCTACACCTTC
CDR3 protein: CASSYGTVDGYTF

CDR3 length: 13
clone size: -
V gene: TRBV18
D gene: -
J gene: TRBJ2-1
CDR3 DNA: TGTGCCAGCTCACCAACCCCACTACAAGAGCAGTTCTTC
CDR3 protein: CASSPTPLQEQFF

CDR3 length: 12
clone size: -
V gene: TRBV2
D gene: -
J gene: TRBJ2-1
CDR3 DNA: TGTGCCAGCAGTGAACAGTTCAATGAGCAGTTCTTC
CDR3 protein: CASSEQFNEQFF

CDR3 length: 15
clone size: once
V gene: TRBV19
D gene: -
J gene: TRBJ2-2
CDR3 DNA: TGTGCCAGTAGGCCACGAGGGGGGGACACCGGGGAGCTGTTTTTT
CDR3 protein: CASRPRGGDTGELFF

CDR3 length: 14
clone size: -
V gene: TRBV6-5
D gene: TRBD1
J gene: TRBJ2-1
CDR3 DNA: TGTGCCAGCAGTCAGGACAGGGGGCTCAATGAGCAGTTCTTC
CDR3 protein: CASSQDRGLNEQFF

CDR3 length: 15
clone size: -
V gene: TRBV29-1
D gene: TRBD2
J gene: TRBJ2-7
CDR3 DNA: TGCAGCGTTGAATCCCCCAGCGGGAGGGCCTACGAGCAGTACTTC
CDR3 protein: CSVESPSGRAYEQYF

CDR3 length: 13
clone size: -
V gene: TRBV7-8
D gene: -
J gene: TRBJ1-2
CDR3 DNA: TGTGCCAGCAGCTTAGGAACCGAACTAGGGCACACCTTC
CDR3 protein: CASSLGTELGHTF

CDR3 length: 16
clone size: -
V gene: TRBV2
D gene: TRBD1
J gene: TRBJ1-4
CDR3 DNA: TGTGCCAGCAGCGCCTCTCCCCAGGGGGCGGGTGAAAAACTGTTTTTT
CDR3 protein: CASSASPQGAGEKLFF

CDR3 length: 14
clone size: few
V gene: TRBV13
D gene: TRBD1
J gene: TRBJ1-1
CDR3 DNA: TGTGCCAGCAGCTCTACAGGGGCGGGCACTGAAGCTTTCTTT
CDR3 protein: CASSSTGAGTEAFF

CDR3 length: 13
clone size: few
V gene: TRBV19
D gene: -
J gene: TRBJ2-1
CDR3 DNA: TGTGCCAGTAGTATCACTTCTTCTAATGAGCAGTTCTTC
CDR3 protein: CASSITSSNEQFF

CDR3 length: 15
clone size: -
V gene: TRBV5-1
D gene: TRBD2
J gene: TRBJ2-7
CDR3 DNA: TGCGCCAGCAGCTTGACCGGGACTAGCTACTACGAGCAGTACTTC
CDR3 protein: CASSLTGTSYYEQYF

CDR3 length: 16
clone size: -
V gene: TRBV15
D gene: TRBD2
J gene: TRBJ2-7
CDR3 DNA: TGTGCCACCAGCAGAGACAACGGGAGGAGCTCCTACGAGCAGTACTTC
CDR3 protein: CATSRDNGRSSYEQYF

CDR3 length: 13
clone size: once
V gene: TRBV29-1
D gene: -
J gene: TRBJ1-5
CDR3 DNA: TGCAGCGTTGTAGTTGATAGCAATCAGCCCCAGCATTTT
CDR3 protein: CSVVVDSNQPQHF

CDR3 length: 16
clone size: -
V gene: TRBV6-6
D gene: TRBD1
J gene: TRBJ2-1
CDR3 DNA: TGTGCCAGCAGTTACCACCGGGACAGGGGGGAGCATGAGCAGTTCTTC
CDR3 protein: CASSYHRDRGEHEQFF

CDR3 length: 14
clone size: -
V gene: TRBV5-6
D gene: TRBD1
J gene: TRBJ1-4
CDR3 DNA: TGTGCCAGCCGTAGACAGGGCACTAATGAAAAACTGTTTTTT
CDR3 protein: CASRRQGTNEKLFF

CDR3 length: 18
clone size: few
V gene: TRBV5-1
D gene: TRBD2
J gene: TRBJ2-5
CDR3 DNA: TGCGCCAGCAGCCAACTTGGGACTAGCGGGAGGGAGCAAGAGACCCAGTACTTC
CDR3 protein: CASSQLGTSGREQETQYF

CDR3 length: 14
clone size: -
V gene: TRBV7-2
D gene: TRBD2
J gene: TRBJ2-7
CDR3 DNA: TGTGCCAGCAGCCCAAGCGGGAGCTCCTACGAGCAGTACTTC
CDR3 protein: CASSPSGSSYEQYF

CDR3 length: 15
clone size: -
V gene: TRBV6-5
D gene: TRBD2
J gene: TRBJ2-5
CDR3 DNA: TGTGCCAGCAGCACCGGACTAGCGGCCCACGAGACCCAGTACTTC
CDR3 protein: CASSTGLAAHETQYF

CDR3 length: 16
clone size: -
V gene: TRBV30
D gene: -
J gene: TRBJ1-1
CDR3 DNA: TGTGCCTGGAGTGTAGGTGGGGACTCAATGAACACTGAAGCTTTCTTT
CDR3 protein: CAWSVGGDSMNTEAFF

CDR3 length: 18
clone size: -
V gene: TRBV14
D gene: TRBD2
J gene: TRBJ2-3
CDR3 DNA: TGTGCCAGCAGCCAACGTCCACTAGCGGGCACGGTCACAGATACGCAGTATTTT
CDR3 protein: CASSQRPLAGTVTDTQYF

CDR3 length: 14
clone size: once
V gene: TRBV7-9
D gene: TRBD2
J gene: TRBJ2-2
CDR3 DNA: TGTGCCAGCAGCCGGACTAGCGGGGTCGGGGAGCTGTTTTTT
CDR3 protein: CASSRTSGVGELFF

CDR3 length: 14
clone size: -
V gene: TRBV4-3
D gene: TRBD1
J gene: TRBJ1-2
CDR3 DNA: TGCGCCAGCAGCCGGGCGACGACAGGGGATGGCTACACCTTC
CDR3 protein: CASSRATTGDGYTF

CDR3 length: 14
clone size: -
V gene: TRBV19
D gene: TRBD2
J gene: TRBJ2-3
CDR3 DNA: TGTGCCAGTAGACTAGCGGGAGTACCAGATACGCAGTATTTT
CDR3 protein: CASRLAGVPDTQYF

CDR3 length: 15
clone size: -
V gene: TRBV4-3
D gene: -
J gene: TRBJ2-1
CDR3 DNA: TGCGCCAGCAGCCAAGGAGGGTGGCCCTACAATGAGCAGTTCTTC
CDR3 protein: CASSQGGWPYNEQFF

CDR3 length: 15
clone size: once
V gene: TRBV7-6
D gene: TRBD1
J gene: TRBJ2-1
CDR3 DNA: TGTGCCAGCAGCTTAGATGGGACAGGATACAATGAGCAGTTCTTC
CDR3 protein: CASSLDGTGYNEQFF

CDR3 length: 16
clone size: -
V gene: TRBV11-2
D gene: -
J gene: TRBJ2-1
CDR3 DNA: TGTGCCAGCAGCTCCCTACAGGGCACCTCCTACAATGAGCAGTTCTTC
CDR3 protein: CASSSLQGTSYNEQFF

CDR3 length: 15
clone size: -
V gene: TRBV11-2
D gene: -
J gene: TRBJ1-3
CDR3 DNA: TGTGCCAGCAGCCCTCCCTCGAGCTCTGGAAACACCATATATTTT
CDR3 protein: CASSPPSSSGNTIYF

CDR3 length: 13
clone size: -
V gene: TRBV5-1
D gene: -
J gene: TRBJ2-1
CDR3 DNA: TGCGCCAGCCGGCGGCAGGGGGGCAATGAGCAGTTCTTC
CDR3 protein: CASRRQGGNEQFF

CDR3 length: 15
clone size: -
V gene: TRBV2
D gene: -
J gene: TRBJ1-6
CDR3 DNA: TGTGCCAGCAGAATTCAAAGACTCGATAATTCACCCCTCCACTTT
CDR3 protein: CASRIQRLDNSPLHF

CDR3 length: 14
clone size: -
V gene: TRBV25-1
D gene: -
J gene: TRBJ1-2
CDR3 DNA: TGTGCCAGCAGTGAACAGGGCACTATGCATGGCTACACCTTC
CDR3 protein: CASSEQGTMHGYTF

CDR3 length: 16
clone size: -
V gene: TRBV7-9
D gene: TRBD2
J gene: TRBJ2-7
CDR3 DNA: TGTGCCAGCAGCTTGGGTACTAGCGGGAGTGTCTACGAGCAGTACTTC
CDR3 protein: CASSLGTSGSVYEQYF

CDR3 length: 12
clone size: few
V gene: TRBV25-1
D gene: -
J gene: TRBJ2-2
CDR3 DNA: TGTGCCAGCAGGGCCAGTCCAGGGGAGCTGTTTTTT
CDR3 protein: CASRASPGELFF

CDR3 length: 15
clone size: -
V gene: TRBV13
D gene: TRBD2
J gene: TRBJ2-1
CDR3 DNA: TGTGCCAGCAGCGATGGACTAGCGGGAGCGAGTGAGCAGTTCTTC
CDR3 protein: CASSDGLAGASEQFF

CDR3 length: 14
clone size: -
V gene: TRBV18
D gene: TRBD1
J gene: TRBJ2-5
CDR3 DNA: TGTGCCAGCTCAGGGGACAGGGCGAAGGAGACCCAGTACTTC
CDR3 protein: CASSGDRAKETQYF

CDR3 length: 15
clone size: -
V gene: TRBV6-6
D gene: -
J gene: TRBJ2-1
CDR3 DNA: TGTGCCAGCAGTGCCGGAGGGCCAATTGGGAATGAGCAGTTCTTC
CDR3 protein: CASSAGGPIGNEQFF

CDR3 length: 17
clone size: -
V gene: TRBV5-1
D gene: TRBD1
J gene: TRBJ2-6
CDR3 DNA: TGCGCCAGCAGCTTTAGGAACAGGGGAGCTGGGGCCAACGTCCTGACTTTC
CDR3 protein: CASSFRNRGAGANVLTF

CDR3 length: 15
clone size: -
V gene: TRBV30
D gene: -
J gene: TRBJ1-4
CDR3 DNA: TGTGCCTGGAAATCCCGACAGAACCCTAATGAAAAACTGTTTTTT
CDR3 protein: CAWKSRQNPNEKLFF

CDR3 length: 15
clone size: -
V gene: TRBV7-2
D gene: -
J gene: TRBJ2-5
CDR3 DNA: TGTGCCAGCAGCCCCCGGACTGCCTTTGGGGAGACCCAGTACTTC
CDR3 protein: CASSPRTAFGETQYF

CDR3 length: 17
clone size: -
V gene: TRBV23-1
D gene: TRBD1
J gene: TRBJ2-2
CDR3 DNA: TGCGCCAGCAGAAGAGTTGGACAGGGGGCTTGCACCGGGGAGCTGTTTTTT
CDR3 protein: CASRRVGQGACTGELFF

CDR3 length: 15
clone size: -
V gene: TRBV4-2
D gene: -
J gene: TRBJ2-4
CDR3 DNA: TGTGCCAGCAGCCAACGACGGAGTGCCAAAAACATTCAGTACTTC
CDR3 protein: CASSQRRSAKNIQYF

CDR3 length: 16
clone size: -
V gene: TRBV4-3
D gene: -
J gene: TRBJ2-6
CDR3 DNA: TGCGCCAGCAGCGCCCAGTTCGACTCTGGGGCCAACGTCCTGACTTTC
CDR3 protein: CASSAQFDSGANVLTF

CDR3 length: 13
clone size: -
V gene: TRBV9
D gene: -
J gene: TRBJ2-1
CDR3 DNA: TGTGCCAGCAGCGATCGGGACTCCCAAGAGCAGTTCTTC
CDR3 protein: CASSDRDSQEQFF

CDR3 length: 16
clone size: once
V gene: TRBV7-9
D gene: TRBD1
J gene: TRBJ1-2
CDR3 DNA: TGTGCCAGCAGCTTGTACCGCGACAGGGAAAACTATGGCTACACCTTC
CDR3 protein: CASSLYRDRENYGYTF

CDR3 length: 12
clone size: once
V gene: TRBV2
D gene: -
J gene: TRBJ2-7
CDR3 DNA: TGTGCCAGCAGTGAAGATACCATCGAGCAGTACTTC
CDR3 protein: CASSEDTIEQYF

CDR3 length: 19
clone size: -
V gene: TRBV4-2
D gene: TRBD2
J gene: TRBJ2-3
CDR3 DNA: TGTGCCAGCAGCCAAGATCCGCATACTAGCGGGAGAAGAACAGATACGCAGTATTTT
CDR3 protein: CASSQDPHTSGRRTDTQYF

CDR3 length: 13
clone size: -
V gene: TRBV19
D gene: -
J gene: TRBJ1-2
CDR3 DNA: TGTGCCAGTAGTATTCGGGGTAACTATGGCTACACCTTC
CDR3 protein: CASSIRGNYGYTF

CDR3 length: 15
clone size: once
V gene: TRBV6-1
D gene: -
J gene: TRBJ2-2
CDR3 DNA: TGTGCCAGCAAGGCGTGGACAACGAACACCGGGGAGCTGTTTTTT
CDR3 protein: CASKAWTTNTGELFF